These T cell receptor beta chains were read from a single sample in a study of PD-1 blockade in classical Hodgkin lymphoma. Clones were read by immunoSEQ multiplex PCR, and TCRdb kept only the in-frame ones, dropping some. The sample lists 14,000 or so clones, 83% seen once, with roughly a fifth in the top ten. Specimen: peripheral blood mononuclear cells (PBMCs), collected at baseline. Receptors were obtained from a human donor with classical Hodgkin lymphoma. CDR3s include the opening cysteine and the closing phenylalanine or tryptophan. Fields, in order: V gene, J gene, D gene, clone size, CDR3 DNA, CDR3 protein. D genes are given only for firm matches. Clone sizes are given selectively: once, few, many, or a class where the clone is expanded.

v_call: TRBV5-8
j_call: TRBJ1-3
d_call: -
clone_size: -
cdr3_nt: TGTGCCAGCAGTCTCGCCAGGGCTCGTGGAAACACCATATATTTT
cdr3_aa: CASSLARARGNTIYF

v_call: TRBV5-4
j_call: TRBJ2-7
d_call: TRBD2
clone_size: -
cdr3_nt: TGTGCCAGCAGCTTGGGGGGACTAGCGGGGAACTACGAGCAGTACTTC
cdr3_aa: CASSLGGLAGNYEQYF

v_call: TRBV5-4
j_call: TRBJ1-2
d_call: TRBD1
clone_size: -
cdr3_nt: TGTGCCAGCAGCGCCGGACAGGGCGGTGGCTACACCTTC
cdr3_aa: CASSAGQGGGYTF

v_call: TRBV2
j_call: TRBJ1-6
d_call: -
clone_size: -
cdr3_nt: TGTGCCAGCAGTGACTTACCGTGGTTCGGGTCACCCCTCCACTTT
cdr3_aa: CASSDLPWFGSPLHF

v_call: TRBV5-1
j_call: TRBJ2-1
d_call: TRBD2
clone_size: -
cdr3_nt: TGCGCCAGCAGCCCCATACTAGCGGGGGGACTCAATGAGCAGTTCTTC
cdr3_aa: CASSPILAGGLNEQFF

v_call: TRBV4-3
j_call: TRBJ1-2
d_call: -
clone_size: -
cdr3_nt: TGCGCCAGCAGCCAAGATCGACGGACCCGCTATGGCTACACCTTC
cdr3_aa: CASSQDRRTRYGYTF

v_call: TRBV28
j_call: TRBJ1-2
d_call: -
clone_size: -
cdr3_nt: TGTGCCAGCAGTTCCGGGGGCCCCCTTAATGGCTACACCTTC
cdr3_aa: CASSSGGPLNGYTF

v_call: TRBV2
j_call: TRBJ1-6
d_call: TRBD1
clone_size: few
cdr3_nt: TGTGCCAGCAGTTCTATGACAGGGCAGAATTCACCCCTCCACTTT
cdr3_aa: CASSSMTGQNSPLHF

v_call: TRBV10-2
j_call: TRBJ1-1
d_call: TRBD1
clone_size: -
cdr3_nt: TGCGCCAGCAGTGAGTGGGGGGACAGGGCCGCTGAAGCTTTCTTT
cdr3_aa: CASSEWGDRAAEAFF

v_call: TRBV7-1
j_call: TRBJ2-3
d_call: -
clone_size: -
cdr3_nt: TGTGCCAGCAGCTTAGGACTCTCCACCACAGATACGCAGTATTTT
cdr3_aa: CASSLGLSTTDTQYF

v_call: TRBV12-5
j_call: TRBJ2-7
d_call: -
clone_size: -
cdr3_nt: TGTGCTAGTGGTTTGGGCCCATACGAGCAGTACTTC
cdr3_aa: CASGLGPYEQYF

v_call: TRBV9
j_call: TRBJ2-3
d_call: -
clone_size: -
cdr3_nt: TGTGCCAGCAGCCCGGGTAACAGTTTGGATACGCAGTATTTT
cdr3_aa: CASSPGNSLDTQYF

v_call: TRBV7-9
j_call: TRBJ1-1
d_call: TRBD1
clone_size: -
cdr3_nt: TGTGCCAGCAGCTTCGGGACAGTTGAAGCTTTCTTT
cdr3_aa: CASSFGTVEAFF

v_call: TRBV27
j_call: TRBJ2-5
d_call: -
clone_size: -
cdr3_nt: TGTGCCAGCAGTTTATCAGGAAGGCGAGAGACCCAGTACTTC
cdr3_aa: CASSLSGRRETQYF

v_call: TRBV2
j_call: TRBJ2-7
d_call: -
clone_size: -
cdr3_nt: TGTGCCAGCAGTGGGGAGGGGGGGTCCTACGAGCAGTACTTC
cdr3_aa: CASSGEGGSYEQYF

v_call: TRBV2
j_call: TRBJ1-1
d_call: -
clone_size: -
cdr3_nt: TGTGCCAGCAGTGAGGTTAAGGGGGGGGTCGCTGAAGCTTTCTTT
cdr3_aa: CASSEVKGGVAEAFF

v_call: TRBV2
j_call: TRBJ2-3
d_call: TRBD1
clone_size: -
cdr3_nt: TGTGCCAGCAGTGCGGCAGGGGGCATTGCAGATACGCAGTATTTT
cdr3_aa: CASSAAGGIADTQYF

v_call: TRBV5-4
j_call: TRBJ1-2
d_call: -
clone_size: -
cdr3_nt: TGTGCCAGCAGCTCCCTCAATCGCGGGAACTATGGCTACACCTTC
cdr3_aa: CASSSLNRGNYGYTF

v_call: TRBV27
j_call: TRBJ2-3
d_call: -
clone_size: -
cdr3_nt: TGTGCCAGCAGGGGGACTAGCACAGATACGCAGTATTTT
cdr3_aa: CASRGTSTDTQYF

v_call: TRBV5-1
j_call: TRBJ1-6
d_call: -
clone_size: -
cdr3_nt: TGCGCCAGCAGCACTGGTATGGAGAATTCACCCCTCCACTTT
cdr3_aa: CASSTGMENSPLHF

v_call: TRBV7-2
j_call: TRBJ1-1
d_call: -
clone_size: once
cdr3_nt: TGTGCCAGCAGCTTAGGACACAGCGAGGGTCCTGGACTTGAAGCTTTCTTT
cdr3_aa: CASSLGHSEGPGLEAFF

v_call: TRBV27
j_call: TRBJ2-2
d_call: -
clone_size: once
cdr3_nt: TGTGCCAGCAGTTTGACGGGCACCGGGGAGCTGTTTTTT
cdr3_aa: CASSLTGTGELFF

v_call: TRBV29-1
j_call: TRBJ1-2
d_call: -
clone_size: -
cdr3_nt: TGCAGCGTTGGGCAGGGTGATGGCTACACCTTC
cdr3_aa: CSVGQGDGYTF

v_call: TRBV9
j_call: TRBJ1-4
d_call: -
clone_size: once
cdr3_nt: TGTGCCAGCAGCGTGGGACTTGGGGCAACTAATGAAAAACTGTTTTTT
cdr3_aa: CASSVGLGATNEKLFF

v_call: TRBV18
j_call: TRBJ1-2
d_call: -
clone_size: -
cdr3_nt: TGTGCCAGCTCACCTTCCCCCCCTGGGGGGGGTAACTATGGCTACACCTTC
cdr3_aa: CASSPSPPGGGNYGYTF

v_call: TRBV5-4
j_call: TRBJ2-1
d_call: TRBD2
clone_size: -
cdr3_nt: TGTGCCAGCAGCGGACTAGCGGGGGGCGCCTACAATGAGCAGTTCTTC
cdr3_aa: CASSGLAGGAYNEQFF

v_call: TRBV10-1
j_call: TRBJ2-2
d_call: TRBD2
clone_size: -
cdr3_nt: TGCGCCAGCAGCACCATAGCGGGGGCGAACACCGGGGAGCTGTTTTTT
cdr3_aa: CASSTIAGANTGELFF

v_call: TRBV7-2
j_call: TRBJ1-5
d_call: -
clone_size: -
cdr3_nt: TGTGCCAGCAGCCTCTCGTCAGGACCCCAGCATTTT
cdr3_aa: CASSLSSGPQHF

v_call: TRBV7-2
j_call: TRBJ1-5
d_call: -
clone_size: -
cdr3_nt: TGTGCCAGCACCGACTCCGGGGGTCATCAGCCCCAGCATTTT
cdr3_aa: CASTDSGGHQPQHF

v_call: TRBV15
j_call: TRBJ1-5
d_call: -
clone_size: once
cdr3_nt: TGTGCCACCAGCAGAGTGCGGGGGCAGGGCCTCTGGCAGAATCAGCCCCAGCATTTT
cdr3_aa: CATSRVRGQGLWQNQPQHF

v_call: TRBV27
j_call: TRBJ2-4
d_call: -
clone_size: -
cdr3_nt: TGTGCCAGCAGTTCCGGCCCCACCTGGGGCAAAAACATTCAGTACTTC
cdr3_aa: CASSSGPTWGKNIQYF

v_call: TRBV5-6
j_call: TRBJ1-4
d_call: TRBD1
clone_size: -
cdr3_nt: TGTGCCAGCAGCTCGACAGGGCGAAATGAAAAACTGTTTTTT
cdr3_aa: CASSSTGRNEKLFF

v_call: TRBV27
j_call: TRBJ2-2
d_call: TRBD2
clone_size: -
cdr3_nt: TGTGCCAGCAGGACGGGACTAGCGGGGGGGCCGGGCACCGGGGAGCTGTTTTTT
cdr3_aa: CASRTGLAGGPGTGELFF

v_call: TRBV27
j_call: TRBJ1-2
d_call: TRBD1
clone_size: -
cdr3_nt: TGTGCCAGCAGTTCTCTGGGGACAGGGTTTCCCCATGGCTACACCTTC
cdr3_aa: CASSSLGTGFPHGYTF

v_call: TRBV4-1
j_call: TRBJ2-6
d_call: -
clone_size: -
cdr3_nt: TGCGCCAGCAGCCACCCCGCCACGGACTCTGGGGCCAACGTCCTGACTTTC
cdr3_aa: CASSHPATDSGANVLTF

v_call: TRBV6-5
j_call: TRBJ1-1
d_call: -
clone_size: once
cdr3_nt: TGTGCCAGCACGGGTTATGGAACGAACACTGAAGCTTTCTTT
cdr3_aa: CASTGYGTNTEAFF

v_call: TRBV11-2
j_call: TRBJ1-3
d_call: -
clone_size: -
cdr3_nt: TGTGCCAGCAGCTTAGAACCCTCTGGAAACACCATATATTTT
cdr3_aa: CASSLEPSGNTIYF

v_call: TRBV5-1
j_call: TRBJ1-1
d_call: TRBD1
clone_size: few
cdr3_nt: TGCGCCAGCAGCTTTCAACAGGGGGCTACTGAAGCTTTCTTT
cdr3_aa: CASSFQQGATEAFF

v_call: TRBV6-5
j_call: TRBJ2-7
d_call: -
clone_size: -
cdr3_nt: TGTGCCAGCAGTTACTCGAGCTACCGCCCCAACTACGAGCAGTACTTC
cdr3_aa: CASSYSSYRPNYEQYF

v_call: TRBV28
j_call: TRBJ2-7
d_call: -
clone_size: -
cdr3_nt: TGTGCCAGCAGTTCCCCCCTCATCGGAGAGCAGTACTTC
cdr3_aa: CASSSPLIGEQYF

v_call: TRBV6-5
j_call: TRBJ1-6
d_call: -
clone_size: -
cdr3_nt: TGTGCCAGCAGTTACCCTGGTAATTCACCCCTCCACTTT
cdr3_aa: CASSYPGNSPLHF

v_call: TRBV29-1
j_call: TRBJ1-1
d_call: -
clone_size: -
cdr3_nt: TGCGCCGGGCAGGTTAAATGGTCCATGAACACTGAAGCTTTCTTT
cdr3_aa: CAGQVKWSMNTEAFF

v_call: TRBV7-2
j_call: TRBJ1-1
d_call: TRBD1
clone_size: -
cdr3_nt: TGTGCCAGCAGCCCTCCCGGGACAGGTGAGTGGCGTGGAGCTTTCTTT
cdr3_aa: CASSPPGTGEWRGAFF

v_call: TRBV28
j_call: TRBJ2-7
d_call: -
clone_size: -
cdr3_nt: TGTGCCAGCAGCAGTCCCGGGACTGGTTACGAGCAGTACTTC
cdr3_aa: CASSSPGTGYEQYF

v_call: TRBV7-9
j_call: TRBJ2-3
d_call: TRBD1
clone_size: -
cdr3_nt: TGTGCCAGCAGCCTAATGGACAGGAGAGATACGCAGTATTTT
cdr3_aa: CASSLMDRRDTQYF

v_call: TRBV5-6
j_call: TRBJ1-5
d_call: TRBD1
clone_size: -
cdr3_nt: TGTGCCAGCAGACCGGACAGGCGACATAGCAATCAGCCCCAGCATTTT
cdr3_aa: CASRPDRRHSNQPQHF

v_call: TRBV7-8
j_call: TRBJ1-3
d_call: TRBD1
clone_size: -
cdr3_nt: TGTGCCAGCAGCCCCCGACAGGGTGAAGTTGGAAACACCATATATTTT
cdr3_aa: CASSPRQGEVGNTIYF

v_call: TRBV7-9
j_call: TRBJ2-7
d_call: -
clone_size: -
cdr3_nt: TGTGCCAGCGGAATCCGAGGTGGTTTAATTGGGGCCTACGAGCAGTACTTC
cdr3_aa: CASGIRGGLIGAYEQYF

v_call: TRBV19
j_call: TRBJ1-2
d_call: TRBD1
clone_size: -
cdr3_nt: TGTGCCAGTATACAGGGGGATTATGGCTACACCTTC
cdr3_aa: CASIQGDYGYTF

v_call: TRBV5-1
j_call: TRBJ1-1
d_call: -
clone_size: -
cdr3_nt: TGCGCCAGCAGCTTGGACCCCCGGGGTTTTGCTGAAGCTTTCTTT
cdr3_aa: CASSLDPRGFAEAFF

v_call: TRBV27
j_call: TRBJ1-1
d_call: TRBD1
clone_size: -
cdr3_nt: TGTGCCAGTAGACAATGGACAGGCGGATACACTGAAGCTTTCTTT
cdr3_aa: CASRQWTGGYTEAFF

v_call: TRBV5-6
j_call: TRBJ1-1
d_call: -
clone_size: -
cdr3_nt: TGTGCCAGCAGCTTCTCGTTCCGGGACACAAAAGCTTTCTTT
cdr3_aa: CASSFSFRDTKAFF

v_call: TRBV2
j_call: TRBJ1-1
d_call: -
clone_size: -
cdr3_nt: TGTGCCATGGGGGGGAGGAACACTGAAGCTTTCTTT
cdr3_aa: CAMGGRNTEAFF

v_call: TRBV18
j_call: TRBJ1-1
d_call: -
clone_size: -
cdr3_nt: TGTGCCAGCTCACTCCTTCACAGGGACACTGAAGCTTTCTTT
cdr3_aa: CASSLLHRDTEAFF

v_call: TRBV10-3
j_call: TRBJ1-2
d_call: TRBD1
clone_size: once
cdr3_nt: TGTGCCATCAAGGGACAGGGAGGGGGAATTACTAACTATGGCTACACCTTC
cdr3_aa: CAIKGQGGGITNYGYTF

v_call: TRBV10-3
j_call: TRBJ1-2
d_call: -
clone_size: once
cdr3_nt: TGTGCCATCAGGGGGTATCTAAACTATGGCTACACCTTC
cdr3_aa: CAIRGYLNYGYTF

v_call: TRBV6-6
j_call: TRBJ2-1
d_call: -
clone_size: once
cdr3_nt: TGTGCCAGCAGCTACCCGGAACTAGGTTTTCCGGATGAGCAGTTCTTC
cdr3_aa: CASSYPELGFPDEQFF

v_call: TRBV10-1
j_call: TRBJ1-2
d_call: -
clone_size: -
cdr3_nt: TGCGCCAGCAGTGAGTCCAGTTACTATGGCTACACCTTC
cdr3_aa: CASSESSYYGYTF

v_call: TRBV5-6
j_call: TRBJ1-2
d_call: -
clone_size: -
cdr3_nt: TGTGCCAGCAGCCGCGGACAGATTTTTAACTATGGCTACACCTTC
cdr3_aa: CASSRGQIFNYGYTF